Below are 28 T cell receptor beta chains sequenced from a single sample in a study of cytomegalovirus exposure and HLA in healthy donors (TCRdb year 2017). Library construction relied on the immunoSEQ multiplex PCR assay. Imported from immuneACCESS, the table was reduced by TCRdb to in-frame sequences with V and J called. These copies leave out some clones; in studies compared against another copy, an unresolved V gene accounts for under half, and the cause of the remainder is not known. For this sample the table gives 97,000 or so clones, of which about 94% were detected only once. Roughly 0.9% of the sample rests with the top ten. The sample comprised PBMCs. The receptors here all came from a woman aged 18-30 years in good health and CMV-seronegative.

The gene calls are TRBV7-2 and TRBJ2-3, with unresolved D. Per germline, CDR1 SGHTA and CDR2 FQGNSA. This CDR3 is built from 15 residues. Trimming shortened V by 7 bases and J by 0 bases, and 14 bases separated the two germline ends. The CDR3 nucleotides are TGTGCCAGCATCCCGCACTCCGCTAGCACAGATACGCAGTATTTT. Encoded protein: CASIPHSASTDTQYF.

The chain has TRBV4-1 and TRBJ2-1, with D tentatively TRBD2 (5 bases). CDR3 length equals 13 residues. Germline V gene sequence: CDR1 MGHRA, CDR2 YSYEKL. V was clipped by 4 bases and J by 5 bases, with 9 bases between them. The CDR3 is CASSLTSNNEQFF. CDR3 DNA sequence: TGCGCCAGCAGCCTTACTAGTAACAATGAGCAGTTCTTC.

This chain joins TRBV6-5 and TRBJ1-1; no clear D gene. Germline CDR1 and CDR2: MNHEY and SVGAGI. The CDR3 spans 14 residues. Trimming removed 0 bases from V and 2 bases from J, with 7 bases in between. The CDR3 region is CASSYSRSNTEAFF. Here the CDR3 DNA reads TGTGCCAGCAGTTACTCGAGAAGTAACACTGAAGCTTTCTTT.

The genes are TRBV7-6 and TRBJ2-7; D ambiguous. Germline V gene sequence: CDR1 SGHVS, CDR2 FNYEAQ. Trimming stripped 0 bases from V and 3 bases from J, with 12 bases between. This CDR3 contains 15 residues. CDR3 bases: TGTGCCAGCAGCTTAGCACCCAAGGAGAACTACGAGCAGTACTTC. It encodes CASSLAPKENYEQYF.

This sequence joins TRBV29-1 and TRBJ2-7, with 7 nucleotides matching TRBD1. V shed 5 bases, J shed 2 bases, and the junction held 9 bases outside the gene matches. The CDR3 spans 14 residues. Germline V CDR1 and CDR2: SQVTM, ANQGSEA. CDR3 protein: CSVMGDSYPYEQYF. The DNA for the CDR3 is TGCAGCGTTATGGGGGACAGCTACCCCTACGAGCAGTACTTC.

The rearrangement links TRBV7-2 to TRBJ2-1; 9 nucleotides align to TRBD2. The germline gives CDR1 SGHTA, CDR2 FQGNSA. The CDR3 runs to 15 residues. With V trimmed by 1 base and J by 6 bases, 4 bases remained unmatched. Here the CDR3 reads CASSLGLAVGNEQFF. In DNA form, the CDR3 reads TGTGCCAGCAGCTTAGGACTAGCGGTTGGCAATGAGCAGTTCTTC.

The CDR3 bases are TGTGCCAGCAAACCACAGGGGCAGTTTGGCTACACCTTC. Its translation: CASKPQGQFGYTF. The chain employs TRBV6-5 and TRBJ1-2; the match to TRBD1 covers 7 bases. Unmatched junction bases numbered 9, after V lost 7 bases and J lost 7 bases. This CDR3 has 13 amino acids. CDR1 and CDR2 from the germline V gene are MNHEY and SVGAGI.

The table lists this clone with a few counts. The chain links TRBV7-9 to TRBJ2-5; 10 nucleotides match TRBD2. The CDR3 spans 17 residues. V was clipped by 0 bases and J by 2 bases; unmatched bases: 6. The germline V gene encodes CDR1 SEHNR and CDR2 FQNEAQ (reference sequence). CDR3 DNA: TGTGCCAGCAGCTTAGCGCAGGCTAGCGGGGGACAAGAGACCCAGTACTTC. It is translated as CASSLAQASGGQETQYF.

The rearrangement links TRBV7-2 to TRBJ2-5, with no clear D. Between the trimmed V and J ends, which lost 5 bases and 7 bases, there was a span of 8 bases. Germline CDR1 and CDR2: SGHTA and FQGNSA. The CDR3 contains 11 residues. CDR3 protein: CASSPERTQYF. CDR3 DNA: TGTGCCAGCAGCCCTGAGCGGACCCAGTACTTC.

The chain links TRBV10-1 to TRBJ2-1, with 11 positions matching TRBD1. The CDR3 extends over 15 amino acids. Germline V lookup: CDR1 WNHNN, CDR2 SYGVQD (reference sequence). V shed 7 bases, J shed 7 bases, and the junction held 9 bases outside the gene matches. The CDR3 region has the DNA TGCGCCAGCAACCCGGGACAGGGGGTGGAAAATGAGCAGTTCTTC. Translated: CASNPGQGVENEQFF.

This chain connects TRBV21-1 to TRBJ2-1; TRBD2, the table's D call, lacks a check against the DNA. TRBV21-1 is assigned pseudogene status. The CDR3 length is 17 residues. The CDR3 reads CASSKVASGGPNNEQFF. Here the CDR3 DNA reads TGTGCCAGCAGCAAAGTGGCTAGCGGGGGGCCTAACAATGAGCAGTTCTTC.

CDR3 in amino acids: CASSPKLLVYEQFF. The CDR3 DNA sequence: TGTGCCAGCAGCCCGAAGCTGCTAGTTTATGAGCAGTTCTTC. The chain uses TRBV9 and TRBJ2-1; D gene ambiguous. Trimming took off 4 bases at V and 8 bases at J, with 16 bases between the two ends. The CDR3 runs to 14 residues. Germline loops: CDR1 SGDLS, CDR2 YYNGEE.

The V call is TRBV2, the J call TRBJ2-7, with 10 bases aligning to TRBD2. CDR3 length equals 16 residues. Germline-derived CDR1 and CDR2 are SNHLY and FYNNEI. The J segment lost 0 bases and the V segment lost 7 bases, leaving 9 bases of the junction unmatched. CDR3 coding DNA: TGTGCCAGCACCAGAGTAGCTAGCGGGAGCTCCTACGAGCAGTACTTC. Translated, it gives CASTRVASGSSYEQYF.

This clone was seen more than once but under ten times. The chain recombines TRBV5-1 with TRBJ2-7; tentatively, D is TRBD1 (8 bases). V lost 4 bases to trimming and J lost 7 bases, with 21 bases between them. CDR1 and CDR2 from the germline V gene are SGHRS and YFSETQ. The CDR3 is 15 residues long. In nucleotides, the CDR3 is TGCGCCAGCAGCCTCTGGACAGGGAGGGGTGGGGAGCAGTACTTC. This sequence encodes CASSLWTGRGGEQYF.

The rearrangement links TRBV5-1 to TRBJ2-3, with 10 nucleotides matching TRBD2. Germline CDR1 and CDR2: SGHRS and YFSETQ. V was clipped by 0 bases and J by 1 base; unmatched bases: 8. The CDR3 has 18 residues. CDR3 region: CASSLVSSGSAGTDTQYF. The DNA of the CDR3 is TGCGCCAGCAGCTTGGTCTCTAGCGGGAGTGCGGGCACAGATACGCAGTATTTT. Full variable domain (remainder filled in from reference TRBV5-1 and TRBJ2-3): KAGVTQTPRYLIKTRGQQVTLSCSPISGHRSVSWYQQTPGQGLQFLFEYFSETQRNKGNFPGRFSGRQFSNSRSEMNVSTLELGDSALYLCASSLVSSGSAGTDTQYFGPGTRLTVL.

The CDR3 protein is CASSSGQGGNTQYF. CDR3 in DNA: TGTGCCAGCAGCTCCGGACAGGGGGGAAATACGCAGTATTTT. The chain is built from TRBV13 and TRBJ2-3, with 10 nucleotides matching TRBD1. Germline-derived CDR1 and CDR2 are PRHDT and FYEKMQ (reference sequence). Germline trimming cut 4 bases from V and 7 bases from J; bases unmatched to any gene: 5. The CDR3 consists of 14 residues.

V gene TRBV11-2 combines with J gene TRBJ2-1, with 13 bases fitting TRBD2. CDR3 length equals 17 residues. Germline assignment: CDR1 SGHAT and CDR2 FQNNGV. The V and J ends lost 6 bases and 0 bases, in that order; junction bases with no gene match: 5. The CDR3 sequence is CASRRTSGGLSYNEQFF. CDR3 DNA sequence: TGTGCCAGCAGAAGGACTAGCGGGGGACTCTCCTACAATGAGCAGTTCTTC.

This rearrangement joins TRBV19 to TRBJ2-1; 9 bases align to TRBD2. With 3 bases clipped from V and 4 bases from J, the junction kept 7 bases outside the gene matches. The germline CDR1 and CDR2 sequences are LNHDA and SQIVND (reference sequence). The CDR3 extends over 16 amino acids. The CDR3 protein is CASSIPTSGSYNEQFF. As DNA, the CDR3 is TGTGCCAGTAGTATCCCGACTAGCGGAAGTTACAATGAGCAGTTCTTC.

The chain combines TRBV2 with TRBJ1-2, with D hard to call. This CDR3 comprises 12 residues. Germline values: CDR1 SNHLY, CDR2 FYNNEI. Trimming removed 6 bases from V and 8 bases from J, with 13 bases in between. The CDR3 spells CASRAQEEGYTF. For the CDR3, the DNA is TGTGCCAGCAGGGCCCAGGAAGAGGGCTACACCTTC.

The chain recombines TRBV9 with TRBJ2-5; 13 bases line up with TRBD2. Germline-derived CDR1 and CDR2 are SGDLS and YYNGEE. The V and J ends lost 2 bases and 2 bases, in that order; junction bases with no gene match: 6. The CDR3 totals 17 residues. CDR3 nucleotides: TGTGCCAGCAGCGTCGTCGAGGGACTAGCGGGACAAGAGACCCAGTACTTC. It translates to CASSVVEGLAGQETQYF.

The chain uses TRBV4-3 and TRBJ2-4, with a tentative D call TRBD2 (5 bases). The CDR3 is 17 amino acids. V was shortened by 0 bases and J by 3 bases, with 15 bases between the two germline ends. CDR1 and CDR2 from the germline V gene are LGHNA and YSLEER. In nucleotides, the CDR3 is TGCGCCAGCAGCCAAGATAAACGGGGAATGGACAAAAACATTCAGTACTTC. As protein: CASSQDKRGMDKNIQYF.

V is TRBV5-1 and J is TRBJ1-2, with 11 nucleotides matching TRBD1. Per the germline V gene, CDR1 is SGHRS and CDR2 is YFSETQ. J gave up 5 bases and V 5 bases, and 5 bases lay outside the gene matches. The CDR3 extends over 14 amino acids. CDR3 sequence reads: CASSGGTGGYGYTF. Here the CDR3 DNA reads TGCGCCAGCAGTGGAGGGACAGGGGGATATGGCTACACCTTC. Complete variable domain (other parts from reference TRBV5-1 and TRBJ1-2): KAGVTQTPRYLIKTRGQQVTLSCSPISGHRSVSWYQQTPGQGLQFLFEYFSETQRNKGNFPGRFSGRQFSNSRSEMNVSTLELGDSALYLCASSGGTGGYGYTFGSGTRLTVV.

In this sample, this clone turned up a few times. The J gene is TRBJ2-7, the V gene TRBV7-9; possibly TRBD2 for D (5 bases). The CDR3 is made up of 14 amino acids. The germline gives CDR1 SEHNR, CDR2 FQNEAQ (reference sequence). V was pared by 5 bases and J by 0 bases, with 11 bases between. The CDR3 loop reads CASSPSGGSYEQYF. The CDR3 DNA is TGTGCCAGCAGCCCGAGCGGAGGCTCCTACGAGCAGTACTTC.

This chain joins TRBV30 and TRBJ2-3; D possibly corresponds to TRBD2 (5 bases). The germline V gene has CDR1 GTSNPN and CDR2 SVGIG (reference sequence). This CDR3 has 17 amino acids. Trimming pared 0 bases from V and 0 bases from J, leaving 16 bases between. The CDR3 loop is CAWSVRRGSTSTDTQYF. CDR3 coding DNA: TGTGCCTGGAGTGTCCGTCGGGGATCCACTAGCACAGATACGCAGTATTTT.

The V gene is TRBV6-5, the J gene TRBJ1-1, with 10 bases that match TRBD1. V was clipped by 6 bases and J by 3 bases; unmatched bases: 4. In germline, CDR1 is MNHEY, CDR2 SVGAGI. The CDR3 has 14 amino acids. The CDR3 nucleotides read TGTGCCAGCAGGCGACAGGGGGCCGACACTGAAGCTTTCTTT. Translation: CASRRQGADTEAFF.

The chain employs TRBV27 and TRBJ1-4, with D maybe TRBD1 (6 bases). The CDR3 is made up of 14 amino acids. The V gene lost 3 bases and the J gene lost 5 bases, with 10 bases spanning the gap. The germline CDR1 and CDR2 sequences are MNHEY and SMNVEV (reference sequence). As DNA, the CDR3 is TGTGCCAGCAGTTTGTTAGGACAGAATGAAAAACTGTTTTTT. Its translation is CASSLLGQNEKLFF.

The genes are TRBV10-1 and TRBJ1-3; D gene ambiguous. This CDR3 spans 14 amino acids. V lost 0 bases and J lost 1, with 4 bases in between. Germline V gives CDR1 WNHNN, CDR2 SYGVQD (reference sequence). CDR3 bases: TGCGCCAGCAGTGAGTCCAGATCTGGAAACACCATATATTTT. It encodes CASSESRSGNTIYF.

The genes are TRBV2 and TRBJ1-1; 7 bases agree with TRBD1. Germline values: CDR1 SNHLY, CDR2 FYNNEI. V lost 9 bases to trimming and J lost 4 bases; unmatched junction nucleotides: 5. This CDR3 is 12 amino acids long. The CDR3, as DNA: TGTGCCAGTAACGCAGGGGGCACTGAAGCTTTCTTT. It encodes CASNAGGTEAFF.